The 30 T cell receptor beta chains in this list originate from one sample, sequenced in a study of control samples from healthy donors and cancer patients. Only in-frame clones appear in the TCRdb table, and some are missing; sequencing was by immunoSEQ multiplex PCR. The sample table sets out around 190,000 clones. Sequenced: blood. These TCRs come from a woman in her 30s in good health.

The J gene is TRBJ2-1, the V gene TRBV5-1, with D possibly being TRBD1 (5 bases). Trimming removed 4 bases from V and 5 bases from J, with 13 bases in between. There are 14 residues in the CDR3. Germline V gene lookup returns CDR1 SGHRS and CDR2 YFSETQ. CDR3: CASSETALNNEQFF. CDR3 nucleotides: TGCGCCAGCAGCGAGACAGCCCTAAACAATGAGCAGTTCTTC.

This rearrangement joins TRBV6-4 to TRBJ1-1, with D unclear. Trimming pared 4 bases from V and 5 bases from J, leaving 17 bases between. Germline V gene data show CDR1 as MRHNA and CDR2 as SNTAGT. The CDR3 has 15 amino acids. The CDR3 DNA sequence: TGTGCCAGCAGTGGGCCCCTCGGAGGGAGGACTGAAGCTTTCTTT. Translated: CASSGPLGGRTEAFF.

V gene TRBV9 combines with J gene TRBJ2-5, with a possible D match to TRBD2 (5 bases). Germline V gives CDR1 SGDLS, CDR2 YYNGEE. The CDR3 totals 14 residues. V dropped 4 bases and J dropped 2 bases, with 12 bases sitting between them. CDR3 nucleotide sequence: TGTGCCAGCAGCACTGGACTGTTACAAGAGACCCAGTACTTC. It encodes CASSTGLLQETQYF.

The CDR3 sequence is CASSVGGGGSGYTF. The CDR3 DNA follows: TGTGCCAGCAGCGTAGGGGGCGGGGGTAGTGGCTACACCTTC. V usage is TRBV9 and J usage is TRBJ1-2; D is possibly TRBD1 (5 bases). Trimming stripped 0 bases from V and 7 bases from J, with 13 bases between. Germline CDR1 reads SGDLS; CDR2 reads YYNGEE. The CDR3 runs to 14 residues.

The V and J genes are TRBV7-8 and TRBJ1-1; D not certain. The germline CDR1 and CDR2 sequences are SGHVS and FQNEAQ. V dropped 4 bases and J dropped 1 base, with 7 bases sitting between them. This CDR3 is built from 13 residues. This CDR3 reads CASSSTPNTEAFF. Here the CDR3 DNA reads TGTGCCAGCAGCTCGACACCGAACACTGAAGCTTTCTTT.

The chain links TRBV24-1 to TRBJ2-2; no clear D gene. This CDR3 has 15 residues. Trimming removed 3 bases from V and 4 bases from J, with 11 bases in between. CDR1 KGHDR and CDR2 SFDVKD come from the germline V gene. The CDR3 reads CATSDPRAITGELFF. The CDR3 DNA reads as TGTGCCACCAGTGATCCCCGGGCGATCACCGGGGAGCTGTTTTTT.

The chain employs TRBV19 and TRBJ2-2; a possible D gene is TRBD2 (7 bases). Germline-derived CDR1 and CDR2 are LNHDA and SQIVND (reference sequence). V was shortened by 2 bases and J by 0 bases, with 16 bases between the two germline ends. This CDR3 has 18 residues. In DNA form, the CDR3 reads TGTGCCAGTAGTATAAGGCGGGGGCGGTACGCGAACACCGGGGAGCTGTTTTTT. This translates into CASSIRRGRYANTGELFF.

In DNA, the CDR3 is TGTGCCAGCAGACCGACAGGCTCGAACACTGAAGCTTTCTTT. This codes for CASRPTGSNTEAFF. The chain recombines TRBV28 with TRBJ1-1; weak D call: TRBD1 (6 bases). Per the germline V gene, CDR1 is MDHEN and CDR2 is SYDVKM. This CDR3 has 14 amino acids. V was clipped by 6 bases and J by 1 base, with 12 bases between them.

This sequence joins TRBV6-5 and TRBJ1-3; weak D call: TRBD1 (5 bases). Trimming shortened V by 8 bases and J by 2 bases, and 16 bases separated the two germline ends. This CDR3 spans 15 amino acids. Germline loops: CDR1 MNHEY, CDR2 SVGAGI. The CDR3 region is CASGSGGGTGNTIYF. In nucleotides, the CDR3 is TGTGCCAGCGGCTCGGGGGGAGGAACTGGAAACACCATATATTTT.

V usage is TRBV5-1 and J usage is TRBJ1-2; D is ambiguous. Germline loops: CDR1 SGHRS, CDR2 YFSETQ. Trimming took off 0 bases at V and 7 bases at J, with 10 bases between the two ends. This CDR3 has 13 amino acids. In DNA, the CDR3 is TGCGCCAGCAGCTTGGGGGCAGGTGGTGGCTACACCTTC. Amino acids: CASSLGAGGGYTF.

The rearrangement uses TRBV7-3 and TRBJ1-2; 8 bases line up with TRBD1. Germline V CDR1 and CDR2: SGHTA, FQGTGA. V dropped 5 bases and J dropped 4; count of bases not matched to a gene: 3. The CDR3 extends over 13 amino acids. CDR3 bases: TGTGCCAGCAGCCCTACAGGGGGCTATGGCTACACCTTC. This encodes CASSPTGGYGYTF.

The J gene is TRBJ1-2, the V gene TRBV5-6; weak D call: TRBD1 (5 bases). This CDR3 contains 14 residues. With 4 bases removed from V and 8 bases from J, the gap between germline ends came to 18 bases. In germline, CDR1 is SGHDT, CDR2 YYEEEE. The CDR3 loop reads CASSPITGVIGYTF. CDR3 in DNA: TGTGCCAGCAGCCCAATTACAGGCGTTATCGGCTACACCTTC.

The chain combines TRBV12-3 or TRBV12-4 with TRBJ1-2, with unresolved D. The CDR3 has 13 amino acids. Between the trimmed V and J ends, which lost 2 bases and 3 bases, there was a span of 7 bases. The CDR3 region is CASSLSVDYGYTF. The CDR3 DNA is TGTGCCAGCAGTTTATCTGTGGACTATGGCTACACCTTC.

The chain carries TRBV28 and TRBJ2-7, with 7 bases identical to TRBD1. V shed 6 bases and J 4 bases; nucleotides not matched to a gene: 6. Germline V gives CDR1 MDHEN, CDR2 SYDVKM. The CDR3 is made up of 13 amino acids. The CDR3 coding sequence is TGTGCCAGCAGGGGGGACAGCTATTACGAGCAGTACTTC. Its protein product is CASRGDSYYEQYF.

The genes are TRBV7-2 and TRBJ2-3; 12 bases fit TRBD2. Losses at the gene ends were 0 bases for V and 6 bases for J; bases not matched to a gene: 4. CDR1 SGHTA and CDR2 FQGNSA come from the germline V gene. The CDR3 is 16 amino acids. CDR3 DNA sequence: TGTGCCAGCAGCTTAGCCCTAGCGGGGGGGCCGGATACGCAGTATTTT. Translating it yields CASSLALAGGPDTQYF.

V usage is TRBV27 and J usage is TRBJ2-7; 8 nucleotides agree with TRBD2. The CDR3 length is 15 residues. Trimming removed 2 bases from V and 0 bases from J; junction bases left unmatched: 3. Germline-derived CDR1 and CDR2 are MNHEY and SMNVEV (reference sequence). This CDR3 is CASSLAGGSSYEQYF. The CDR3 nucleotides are TGTGCCAGCAGTTTAGCGGGGGGCTCCTCCTACGAGCAGTACTTC.

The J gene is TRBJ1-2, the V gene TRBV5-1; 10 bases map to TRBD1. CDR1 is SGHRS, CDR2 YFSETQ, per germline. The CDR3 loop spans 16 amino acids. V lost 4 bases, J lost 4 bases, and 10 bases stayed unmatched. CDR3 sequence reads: CASSLHGTGDVYGYTF. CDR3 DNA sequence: TGCGCCAGCAGCCTCCACGGGACAGGGGATGTCTATGGCTACACCTTC.

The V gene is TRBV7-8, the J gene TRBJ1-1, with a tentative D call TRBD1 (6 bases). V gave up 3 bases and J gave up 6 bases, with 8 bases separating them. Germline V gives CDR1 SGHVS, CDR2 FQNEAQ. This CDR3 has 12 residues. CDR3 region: CASSFGTPEAFF. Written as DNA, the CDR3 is TGTGCCAGCAGCTTCGGGACACCTGAAGCTTTCTTT.

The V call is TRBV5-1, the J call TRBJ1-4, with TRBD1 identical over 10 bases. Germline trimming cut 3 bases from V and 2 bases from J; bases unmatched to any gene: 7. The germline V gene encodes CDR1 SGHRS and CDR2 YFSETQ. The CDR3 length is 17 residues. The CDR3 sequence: CASSWGTGEATNEKLFF. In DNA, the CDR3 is TGCGCCAGCAGCTGGGGGACAGGGGAGGCGACTAATGAAAAACTGTTTTTT.

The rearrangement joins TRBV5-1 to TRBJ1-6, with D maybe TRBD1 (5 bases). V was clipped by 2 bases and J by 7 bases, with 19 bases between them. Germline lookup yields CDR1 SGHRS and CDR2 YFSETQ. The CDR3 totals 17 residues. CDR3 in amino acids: CASSFSQGRDLNSPLHF. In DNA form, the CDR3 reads TGCGCCAGCAGCTTTTCCCAGGGAAGAGACCTCAATTCACCCCTCCACTTT.

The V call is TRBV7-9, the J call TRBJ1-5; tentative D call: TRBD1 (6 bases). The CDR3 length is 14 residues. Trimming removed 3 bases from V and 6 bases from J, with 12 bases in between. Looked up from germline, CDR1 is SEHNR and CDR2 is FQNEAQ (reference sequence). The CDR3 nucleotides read TGTGCCAGCAGCTTGACAGGATCGAGTCAGCCCCAGCATTTT. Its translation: CASSLTGSSQPQHF. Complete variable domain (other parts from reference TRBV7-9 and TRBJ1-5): DTGVSQNPRHKITKRGQNVTFRCDPISEHNRLYWYRQTLGQGPEFLTYFQNEAQLEKSRLLSDRFSAERPKGSFSTLEIQRTEQGDSAMYLCASSLTGSSQPQHFGDGTRLSIL.

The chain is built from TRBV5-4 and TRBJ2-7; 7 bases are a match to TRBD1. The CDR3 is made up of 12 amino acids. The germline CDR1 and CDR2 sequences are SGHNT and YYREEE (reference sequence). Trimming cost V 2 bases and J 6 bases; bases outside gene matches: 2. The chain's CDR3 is CASSFRTGEQYF. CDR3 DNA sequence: TGTGCCAGCAGCTTCCGGACAGGCGAGCAGTACTTC. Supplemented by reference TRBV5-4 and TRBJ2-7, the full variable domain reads ETGVTQSPTHLIKTRGQQVTLRCSSQSGHNTVSWYQQALGQGPQFIFQYYREEENGRGNFPPRFSGLQFPNYSSELNVNALELDDSALYLCASSFRTGEQYFGPGTRLTVT.

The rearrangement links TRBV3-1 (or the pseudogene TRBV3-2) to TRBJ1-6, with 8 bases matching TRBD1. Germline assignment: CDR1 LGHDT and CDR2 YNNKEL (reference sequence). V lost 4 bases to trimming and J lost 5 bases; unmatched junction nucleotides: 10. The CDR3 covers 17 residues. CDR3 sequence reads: CASSLTPRGPDNSPLHF. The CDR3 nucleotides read TGTGCCAGCAGCCTAACCCCCAGGGGGCCGGATAATTCACCCCTCCACTTT.

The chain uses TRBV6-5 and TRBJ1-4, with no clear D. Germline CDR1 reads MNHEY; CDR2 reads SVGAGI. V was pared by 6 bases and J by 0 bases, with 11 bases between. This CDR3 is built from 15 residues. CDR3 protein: CASRLNFATNEKLFF. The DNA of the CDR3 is TGTGCCAGCAGACTCAATTTTGCAACTAATGAAAAACTGTTTTTT.

The DNA of the CDR3 is TGTGCCAGCAGCGTAGACGGGTCAGAGACCCAGTACTTC. Its translation is CASSVDGSETQYF. The genes are TRBV9 and TRBJ2-5; no reliable D call. V lost 0 bases, J lost 4 bases, and 7 bases lay in between. The CDR3 spans 13 residues. CDR1 is SGDLS and CDR2 is YYNGEE in the germline V gene.

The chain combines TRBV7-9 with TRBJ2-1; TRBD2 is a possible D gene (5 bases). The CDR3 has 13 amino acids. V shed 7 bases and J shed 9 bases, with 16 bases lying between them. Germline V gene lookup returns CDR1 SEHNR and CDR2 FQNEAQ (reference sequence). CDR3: CASTLTEAVEQFF. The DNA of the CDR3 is TGTGCCAGCACTCTTACTGAAGCGGTTGAGCAGTTCTTC.

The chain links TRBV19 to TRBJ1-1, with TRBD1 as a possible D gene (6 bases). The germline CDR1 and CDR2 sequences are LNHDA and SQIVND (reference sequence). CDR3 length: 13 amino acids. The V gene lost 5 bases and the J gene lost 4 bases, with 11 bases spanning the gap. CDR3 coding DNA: TGTGCCAGTAGTCAGGGGTATTCCACTGAAGCTTTCTTT. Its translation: CASSQGYSTEAFF.

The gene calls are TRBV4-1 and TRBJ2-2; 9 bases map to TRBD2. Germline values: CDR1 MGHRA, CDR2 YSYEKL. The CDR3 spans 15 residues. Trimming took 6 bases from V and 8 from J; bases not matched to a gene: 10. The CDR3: CASSSGLAGWGELFF. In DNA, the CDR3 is TGCGCCAGCAGTTCCGGTCTAGCGGGGTGGGGGGAGCTGTTTTTT.

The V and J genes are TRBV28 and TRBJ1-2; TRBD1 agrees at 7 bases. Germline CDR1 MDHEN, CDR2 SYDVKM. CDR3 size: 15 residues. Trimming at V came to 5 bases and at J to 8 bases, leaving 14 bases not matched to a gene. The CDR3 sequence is CASSKTDRVSWGYTF. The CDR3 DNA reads TGTGCCAGCAGTAAGACAGACAGGGTCTCTTGGGGCTACACCTTC.

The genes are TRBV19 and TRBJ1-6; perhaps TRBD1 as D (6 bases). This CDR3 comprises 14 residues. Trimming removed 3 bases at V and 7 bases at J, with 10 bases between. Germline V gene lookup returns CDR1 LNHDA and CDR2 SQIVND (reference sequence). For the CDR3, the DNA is TGTGCCAGTAGTATGGACAGATCAAATTCACCCCTCCACTTT. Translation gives CASSMDRSNSPLHF.